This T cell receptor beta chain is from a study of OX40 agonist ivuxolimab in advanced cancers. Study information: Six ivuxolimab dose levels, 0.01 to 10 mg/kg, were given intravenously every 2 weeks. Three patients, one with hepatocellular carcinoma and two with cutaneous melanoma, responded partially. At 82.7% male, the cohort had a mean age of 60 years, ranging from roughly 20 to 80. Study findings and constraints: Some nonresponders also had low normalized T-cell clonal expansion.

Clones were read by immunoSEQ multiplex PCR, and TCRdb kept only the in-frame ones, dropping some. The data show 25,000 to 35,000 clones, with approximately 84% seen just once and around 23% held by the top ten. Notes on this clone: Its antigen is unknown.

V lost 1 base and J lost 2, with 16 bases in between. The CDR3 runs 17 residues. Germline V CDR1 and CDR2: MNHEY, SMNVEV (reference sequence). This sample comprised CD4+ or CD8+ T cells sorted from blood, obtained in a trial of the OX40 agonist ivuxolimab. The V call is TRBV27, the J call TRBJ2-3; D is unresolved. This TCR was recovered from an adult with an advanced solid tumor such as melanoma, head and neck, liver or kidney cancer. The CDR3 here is CASSLLALERDTDTQYF. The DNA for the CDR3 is TGTGCCAGCAGTTTATTGGCCCTAGAAAGGGACACAGATACGCAGTATTTT.